A selection of T cell receptor beta chains follows, all from one sample in a study of T-cell memory formation after mild COVID-19. Each CDR3 protein is one row after TCRdb ran MiXCR on the 5' RACE reads. The sample holds hundreds of thousands of distinct CDR3 sequences, 15% to 20% seen once. Input material: PBMCs or a T cell subset sorted from them (not recorded which). These receptors were collected from a man aged 18 to 30 who had mild COVID-19 (a few samples of this study predate the infection). Cell type and time point are not known. Both conserved end residues are part of each CDR3. Fields, in order: clone size, D gene, J gene, V gene, CDR3 DNA, CDR3 protein. A D gene is named only where the DNA matches it firmly. Clone sizes are given selectively: once, few, many, or a class where the clone is expanded.

abundance: NA
d_gene: NA
j_gene: TRBJ2-3
v_gene: TRBV9
CDR3nt: TGTGCCAGCAGCGTAGATGGCGAGGATACGCAGTATTTT
CDR3aa: CASSVDGEDTQYF

abundance: NA
d_gene: NA
j_gene: TRBJ1-2
v_gene: TRBV29-1
CDR3nt: TGCAGCGTTAAGGGAGGGGACTATGGCTACACCTTC
CDR3aa: CSVKGGDYGYTF

abundance: NA
d_gene: TRBD1
j_gene: TRBJ1-5
v_gene: TRBV20-1
CDR3nt: TGCAGTGCCCTCAGGGGGGGTGAGTTAAGAAATCAGCCCCAGCATTTT
CDR3aa: CSALRGGELRNQPQHF

abundance: NA
d_gene: NA
j_gene: TRBJ1-2
v_gene: TRBV7-9
CDR3nt: TGTGCCAGCAGCTTAGATCTGGGGGCGACCTATGGCTACACCTTC
CDR3aa: CASSLDLGATYGYTF

abundance: NA
d_gene: NA
j_gene: TRBJ1-1
v_gene: TRBV4-1
CDR3nt: TGCGCCAGCAGCCAAGATTCGACGGCAACGAACACTGAAGCTTTCTTT
CDR3aa: CASSQDSTATNTEAFF

abundance: few
d_gene: NA
j_gene: TRBJ2-4
v_gene: TRBV4-1
CDR3nt: TGCGCCAGCAGCCAGGGCCGCGGGGCCAAAAACATTCAGTACTTC
CDR3aa: CASSQGRGAKNIQYF

abundance: many
d_gene: TRBD2
j_gene: TRBJ2-7
v_gene: TRBV7-2
CDR3nt: TGTGCCAGCAGCTCGCCGGGACTAGCGGGGACGAACTCCTACGAGCAGTACTTC
CDR3aa: CASSSPGLAGTNSYEQYF

abundance: few
d_gene: TRBD1
j_gene: TRBJ1-6
v_gene: TRBV6-5
CDR3nt: TGTGCCAGCAGGGGACAGGGTGGACCACCCCTCCACTTT
CDR3aa: CASRGQGGPPLHF

abundance: NA
d_gene: NA
j_gene: TRBJ2-1
v_gene: TRBV10-3
CDR3nt: TGTGCCATCGGGGCAGGCTCCTACAATGAGCAGTTCTTC
CDR3aa: CAIGAGSYNEQFF

abundance: few
d_gene: TRBD1
j_gene: TRBJ2-1
v_gene: TRBV7-2
CDR3nt: TGTGCCAGCAGCTTGGGGGACAGGGTCCGTGGTGAGCAGTTCTTC
CDR3aa: CASSLGDRVRGEQFF

abundance: few
d_gene: NA
j_gene: TRBJ1-2
v_gene: TRBV5-1
CDR3nt: TGCGCCAGCAGCGTTAGTGGAGGGGGTAACTATGGCTACACCTTC
CDR3aa: CASSVSGGGNYGYTF

abundance: few
d_gene: NA
j_gene: TRBJ2-3
v_gene: TRBV12-3/TRBV12-4
CDR3nt: TGTGCCAGCAGTCCACGCCGCACAGGGATCAGGGCAGATACGCAGTATTTT
CDR3aa: CASSPRRTGIRADTQYF